This T cell receptor beta chain was documented in a study of T cell repertoires in ileal Crohn's disease. Points from the study as a whole: Endoscopy was done a median around seven months after surgery. Active smokers at surgery had more clonal expansions than non-smokers.

On this clone: The antigen remains undetermined.

The assay was immunoSEQ multiplex PCR, and TCRdb's table has in-frame clones only and misses some. The sample has around 13,000 clones, roughly 73% seen once. Germline V gene data show CDR1 as MNHEY and CDR2 as SMNVEV (reference sequence). V was clipped by 1 base and J by 3 bases, with 12 bases between them. There are 15 residues in the CDR3. Time point described: neoterminal ileum biopsy at postoperative endoscopy, about 6 months after surgery. Sequenced input: ileal tissue. This clonotype was sampled from an adult with Crohn's disease. The rearrangement joins TRBV27 to TRBJ1-1, with D hard to call. The CDR3 sequence: CASSLYGRLDTEAFF. The CDR3 DNA is TGTGCCAGCAGTTTATATGGACGCTTGGACACTGAAGCTTTCTTT.